One sample yielded the 18 T cell receptor beta chains listed below, sequenced in a study of blood T cell repertoires in COVID-19. Clones were read by immunoSEQ multiplex PCR, and TCRdb kept only the in-frame ones, dropping some. The sample contains 200,000 to 250,000 clones, roughly 87% of which appear only once. Sequencing input: PBMCs or T cells enriched from blood (not recorded which). The receptors come from a woman in her twenties or thirties with acute COVID-19.

This clone has just one count. The chain joins TRBV6-6 to TRBJ2-1; D not certain. V gave up 6 bases and J gave up 5 bases, with 5 bases separating them. From germline, CDR1 is MNHNY and CDR2 SVGAGI (reference sequence). The CDR3 has 11 amino acids. The CDR3 protein is CASSHHNEQFF. The DNA of the CDR3 is TGTGCCAGCAGCCATCACAATGAGCAGTTCTTC.

The chain uses TRBV6-2 or TRBV6-3 and TRBJ2-1; 10 bases are shared with TRBD2. The V segment lost 0 bases and the J segment 3 bases; nucleotides outside the gene matches: 2. Germline loops: CDR1 MNHEY, CDR2 SVGEGT. The CDR3 is 16 residues long. The CDR3 loop reads CASSYSLAGGYNEQFF. CDR3 nucleotide sequence: TGTGCCAGCAGTTACTCCTTAGCGGGAGGCTACAATGAGCAGTTCTTC.

The chain has TRBV5-1 and TRBJ2-3, with 7 bases identical to TRBD1. V lost 4 bases, J lost 5 bases, and 10 bases stayed unmatched. Germline V CDR1 and CDR2: SGHRS, YFSETQ. The CDR3 runs 15 residues. The CDR3 region is CASSLGQVVLDTQYF. In nucleotides, the CDR3 is TGCGCCAGCAGCCTCGGACAGGTTGTTTTAGATACGCAGTATTTT.

This chain connects TRBV21-1 to TRBJ2-2; the table's TRBD1 call for D was not verified on the DNA. TRBV21-1 is designated a pseudogene. CDR3 size: 18 residues. CDR3 residues: CASSKKTNRGSVTGELFF. The CDR3 coding sequence is TGTGCCAGCAGCAAGAAAACTAACAGGGGTTCGGTTACCGGGGAGCTGTTTTTT.

This clone was observed a single time. The rearrangement joins TRBV6-2 or TRBV6-3 to TRBJ1-6; no firm D call. Germline CDR1 and CDR2: MNHEY and SVGEGT. CDR3 size: 14 residues. The V end lost 3 bases, the J end lost 9 bases, and 12 bases lay between the germline ends. The CDR3 nucleotides read TGTGCCAGCAGTTATGACCCGCGGGGTTCACCCCTCCACTTT. This encodes CASSYDPRGSPLHF.

This clone was observed a handful of times. The chain uses TRBV6-6 and TRBJ1-5, with D unclear. Trimming removed 5 bases at V and 7 bases at J, with 24 bases between. CDR3 size: 17 residues. In germline, CDR1 is MNHNY, CDR2 SVGAGI (reference sequence). The CDR3 bases are TGTGCCAGCAGTCCCCAGCGGTATAGGTCGGCCGAACAGCCCCAGCATTTT. Protein: CASSPQRYRSAEQPQHF.

This chain uses TRBV27 with TRBJ1-5, with TRBD1 matching 9 bases. Germline lookup yields CDR1 MNHEY and CDR2 SMNVEV (reference sequence). CDR3 size: 15 residues. V lost 0 bases, J lost 7 bases, and 4 bases stayed unmatched. The CDR3 spells CASSLSGTGKQPQHF. The CDR3, as DNA: TGTGCCAGCAGTTTATCCGGGACAGGGAAACAGCCCCAGCATTTT.

The chain employs TRBV6-5 and TRBJ2-2, with 7 bases identical to TRBD2. CDR1 MNHEY and CDR2 SVGAGI come from the germline V gene. Trimming at V came to 2 bases and at J to 6 bases, leaving 6 bases not matched to a gene. CDR3 length equals 15 residues. The CDR3 spells CASSYGGGGSGELFF. The CDR3 DNA reads as TGTGCCAGCAGTTACGGCGGGGGAGGGTCCGGGGAGCTGTTTTTT.

This chain uses TRBV9 with TRBJ1-2; D may be TRBD1 (5 bases). CDR1 is SGDLS, CDR2 YYNGEE, per germline. The ends were cut back, 0 bases at V and 4 bases at J, with 13 bases in the middle. This CDR3 region has 15 residues. The CDR3 loop is CASSVEADGGYGYTF. As DNA, the CDR3 is TGTGCCAGCAGCGTAGAAGCTGACGGGGGCTATGGCTACACCTTC.

V gene TRBV6-4 combines with J gene TRBJ2-1; the D gene is possibly TRBD2 (6 bases). The CDR3 is 15 residues long. Looked up from germline, CDR1 is MRHNA and CDR2 is SNTAGT. Trimming cost V 4 bases and J 7 bases, with 17 bases left between them. CDR3 residues: CASSVLGGETNEQFF. As DNA, the CDR3 is TGTGCCAGCAGTGTACTCGGCGGGGAAACAAATGAGCAGTTCTTC.

This clone was seen just once. CDR3 in DNA: TGTGCCAGCAGCCCCTCCTTCCGGAACACTGAAGCTTTCTTT. Translation: CASSPSFRNTEAFF. The J gene is TRBJ1-1, the V gene TRBV14; D gene uncertain. Germline-derived CDR1 and CDR2 are SGHDN and FVKESK. With 4 bases removed from V and 1 base from J, the gap between germline ends came to 10 bases. This CDR3 is built from 14 residues. The whole variable domain, filled in from reference TRBV14 and TRBJ1-1, reads EAGVTQFPSHSVIEKGQTVTLRCDPISGHDNLYWYRRVMGKEIKFLLHFVKESKQDESGMPNNRFLAERTGGTYSTLKVQPAELEDSGVYFCASSPSFRNTEAFFGQGTRLTVV.

The chain employs TRBV6-5 and TRBJ1-4; no clear D. The CDR3 has 14 residues. The V end was cut by 2 bases, the J end by 1 base, with 5 bases between. Germline V gives CDR1 MNHEY, CDR2 SVGAGI. The DNA for the CDR3 is TGTGCCAGCAGTTACGGCAGAACTAATGAAAAACTGTTTTTT. Its translation is CASSYGRTNEKLFF.

V usage is TRBV24-1 and J usage is TRBJ2-3; 10 bases map to TRBD1. This CDR3 comprises 15 residues. Germline V CDR1 and CDR2: KGHDR, SFDVKD. J gave up 4 bases and V 6 bases, and 6 bases lay outside the gene matches. The CDR3 DNA follows: TGTGCCACCAGTCCCGGGACAGGGGTATCAGATACGCAGTATTTT. It codes for CATSPGTGVSDTQYF.

J is TRBJ2-5 and V is TRBV7-8, with D possibly being TRBD1 (6 bases). The CDR3 is made up of 14 amino acids. Trimming pared 5 bases from V and 6 bases from J, leaving 16 bases between. Germline V gene sequence: CDR1 SGHVS, CDR2 FQNEAQ. For the CDR3, the DNA is TGTGCCAGCAGCAGAAACAGGGAAGCGAAGACCCAGTACTTC. Translating it yields CASSRNREAKTQYF.

The V call is TRBV20-1, the J call TRBJ2-1; D call uncertain. Germline CDR1 and CDR2: DFQATT and SNEGSKA (reference sequence). The CDR3 spans 11 residues. The ends were cut back, 5 bases at V and 4 bases at J, with 6 bases in the middle. The CDR3 coding sequence is TGCAGTGCTGTCCATTACAATGAGCAGTTCTTC. Protein: CSAVHYNEQFF.

This clone was observed a single time. V and J are TRBV19 and TRBJ2-7; TRBD2 might be the D (5 bases). CDR3 length: 13 amino acids. The V end was cut by 1 base, the J end by 7 bases, with 11 bases between. Germline loops: CDR1 LNHDA, CDR2 SQIVND (reference sequence). CDR3 DNA sequence: TGTGCCAGTAGTATAGTAGGAGGAGGTGAGCAGTACTTC. Translated: CASSIVGGGEQYF.

This chain links TRBV27 with TRBJ1-4, with TRBD1 matching 7 bases. Trimming removed 3 bases from V and 7 bases from J; junction bases left unmatched: 8. Germline V gives CDR1 MNHEY, CDR2 SMNVEV (reference sequence). This CDR3 region has 15 residues. CDR3 residues: CASSFSTGKGEKLFF. CDR3 in DNA: TGTGCCAGCAGTTTCTCGACAGGGAAGGGTGAAAAACTGTTTTTT.

The J gene is TRBJ1-5, the V gene TRBV6-6, with D possibly being TRBD1 (6 bases). V dropped 0 bases and J dropped 3 bases, with 9 bases sitting between them. The CDR3 has 15 residues. In germline, CDR1 is MNHNY, CDR2 SVGAGI (reference sequence). The CDR3 sequence is CASSYSSGANQPQHF. The CDR3 DNA is TGTGCCAGCAGTTACTCGTCAGGGGCCAATCAGCCCCAGCATTTT.